The 26 T cell receptor beta chains below were found in one sample sequenced in a study of T cell responses to AZD1222 COVID-19 vaccine. Sequencing was performed with immunoSEQ multiplex PCR; in TCRdb, only in-frame clones are kept and a portion is missing. The sample lists roughly 150,000 clones; approximately 89% were seen once. This specimen consisted of peripheral blood, obtained on day 0 of AZD1222 vaccination. These receptors all come from an adult in good health.

This clone has just a few counts. The chain has TRBV5-1 and TRBJ2-5; 7 bases map to TRBD2. CDR1 and CDR2 (germline): SGHRS, YFSETQ. CDR3 size: 15 residues. V shed 0 bases and J 5 bases; nucleotides not matched to a gene: 7. CDR3 in DNA: TGCGCCAGCAGCTTGGGATACGGGAGGAGTGAGACCCAGTACTTC. It specifies CASSLGYGRSETQYF.

The rearrangement joins TRBV7-9 to TRBJ2-1, with D perhaps given as TRBD1 or TRBD2 (6 bases each). Trimming left V 8 bases short and J 14 bases short, with 16 bases between. Germline lookup yields CDR1 SEHNR and CDR2 FQNEAQ (reference sequence). The CDR3 has 11 amino acids. DNA for the CDR3: TGTGCCAGCGGAGAGGGGGAGCGGGAGTTCTTC. As protein: CASGEGEREFF.

The chain carries TRBV4-1 and TRBJ1-1; D unresolved. The germline gives CDR1 MGHRA, CDR2 YSYEKL. V lost 0 bases and J 6 bases, leaving 20 bases between the germline ends. The CDR3 consists of 17 residues. In DNA form, the CDR3 reads TGCGCCAGCAGCCAAGACCCCATTGGGATGGGCGGCGCTGAAGCTTTCTTT. Protein: CASSQDPIGMGGAEAFF.

This clone was counted once. This rearrangement joins TRBV5-4 to TRBJ1-1, with a possible D match to TRBD1 (5 bases). V lost 6 bases, J lost 10 bases, and 13 bases lay in between. Germline V CDR1 and CDR2: SGHNT, YYREEE (reference sequence). The CDR3 contains 11 residues. The CDR3 loop is CASNGGQGAFF. The CDR3 DNA reads TGTGCCAGCAACGGAGGGCAGGGAGCTTTCTTT.

The genes are TRBV12-5 and TRBJ2-5; a possible D gene is TRBD1 (6 bases). The CDR3 contains 15 residues. CDR1 is LGHNT, CDR2 FRNRAP, per germline. The V gene lost 7 bases and the J gene lost 3 bases, with 18 bases spanning the gap. The CDR3 protein is CASASFRDKEETQYF. The CDR3 DNA reads as TGTGCTAGTGCCTCATTCCGGGACAAGGAAGAGACCCAGTACTTC. The variable domain in full, with the rest retrieved from reference TRBV12-5 and TRBJ2-5, is DARVTQTPRHKVTEMGQEVTMRCQPILGHNTVFWYRQTMMQGLELLAYFRNRAPLDDSGMPKDRFSAEMPDATLATLKIQPSEPRDSAVYFCASASFRDKEETQYFGPGTRLLVL.

The V gene is TRBV15, the J gene TRBJ2-1, with a weak D call TRBD2 (6 bases). Trimming shortened V by 1 base and J by 8 bases, and 21 bases separated the two germline ends. The CDR3 totals 17 residues. Germline values: CDR1 LNHNV, CDR2 YYDKDF (reference sequence). The CDR3 sequence is CATSRGWREAYGYEQFF. The CDR3 DNA reads as TGTGCCACCAGCAGAGGTTGGCGGGAAGCCTACGGGTATGAGCAGTTCTTC.

This chain connects TRBV5-1 to TRBJ2-7; 12 bases match TRBD1. Germline-derived CDR1 and CDR2 are SGHRS and YFSETQ. CDR3 length equals 14 residues. V shed 4 bases and J 4 bases; nucleotides not matched to a gene: 3. The CDR3 sequence is CASSGTGGLYEQYF. The CDR3 region has the DNA TGCGCCAGCAGCGGGACAGGGGGCTTATACGAGCAGTACTTC.

The chain combines TRBV5-1 with TRBJ2-5; unclear D gene. CDR3 length: 12 residues. The V end lost 3 bases, the J end lost 2 bases, and 5 bases lay between the germline ends. Germline CDR1 reads SGHRS; CDR2 reads YFSETQ. The CDR3 loop is CASSYEQETQYF. CDR3 DNA: TGCGCCAGCAGCTACGAGCAAGAGACCCAGTACTTC.

CDR3 loop: CSVVEGEAFF. DNA for the CDR3: TGCAGCGTCGTTGAGGGTGAAGCTTTCTTT. The chain is built from TRBV29-1 and TRBJ1-1; no clear D gene. In germline, CDR1 is SQVTM, CDR2 ANQGSEA. The V end lost 6 bases, the J end lost 7 bases, and 9 bases lay between the germline ends. The CDR3 is 10 residues long.

V gene TRBV19 combines with J gene TRBJ2-1, with D perhaps given as TRBD1 or TRBD2 (5 bases each). Trimming took off 5 bases at V and 4 bases at J, with 12 bases between the two ends. This CDR3 has 14 residues. The V gene's germline CDR1 is LNHDA and CDR2 SQIVND (reference sequence). CDR3 bases: TGTGCCAGTAGTCTGGGGGTTGGGTACAATGAGCAGTTCTTC. Translated: CASSLGVGYNEQFF.

This clone was found once. This chain uses TRBV7-8 with TRBJ2-7, with D tentatively TRBD1 (6 bases). Trimming shortened V by 5 bases and J by 4 bases, and 18 bases separated the two germline ends. Germline V lookup: CDR1 SGHVS, CDR2 FQNEAQ. This CDR3 spans 15 amino acids. CDR3 DNA sequence: TGTGCCAGCAGCCCCAGTACAGGGTTAAATTACGAGCAGTACTTC. It yields the protein CASSPSTGLNYEQYF.

In DNA, the CDR3 is TGTGCCAGCAGCTTAGGTCGGGTATCCTATGGCTACACCTTC. This encodes CASSLGRVSYGYTF. The chain combines TRBV11-2 with TRBJ1-2; D remains ambiguous. CDR3 length equals 14 residues. CDR1 and CDR2 (germline): SGHAT, FQNNGV. Trimming shortened V by 1 base and J by 4 bases, and 10 bases separated the two germline ends.

The CDR3 protein is CASSLGGRAGELFF. The CDR3 DNA sequence: TGCGCCAGCAGCCTCGGCGGGAGAGCCGGGGAGCTGTTTTTT. J is TRBJ2-2 and V is TRBV4-1; 7 bases map to TRBD2. This CDR3 is 14 amino acids long. Germline values: CDR1 MGHRA, CDR2 YSYEKL. Trimming cost V 4 bases and J 6 bases; bases outside gene matches: 5.

The chain employs TRBV29-1 and TRBJ2-1, with D possibly being TRBD2 (5 bases). Germline V gives CDR1 SQVTM, CDR2 ANQGSEA. V was pared by 2 bases and J by 15 bases, with 20 bases between. The CDR3 totals 13 residues. CDR3 DNA: TGCAGCGTTGAAACGACTAAACTGTTAAGTGTGTTCTTC. It is translated as CSVETTKLLSVFF.

This clone has only one observation. The chain uses TRBV27 and TRBJ2-3; TRBD1 aligns across 11 bases. CDR1 and CDR2 (germline): MNHEY, SMNVEV (reference sequence). V dropped 6 bases and J dropped 3; count of bases not matched to a gene: 8. CDR3 length: 16 residues. The CDR3 nucleotides read TGTGCCAGCAGATTGCTCGGGACAGGGGGTACAGATACGCAGTATTTT. Protein product: CASRLLGTGGTDTQYF.

The chain is built from TRBV10-3 and TRBJ1-1; D gene uncertain. This CDR3 has 14 residues. V was trimmed by 6 bases and J by 1 base, leaving 12 bases between them. Germline V gives CDR1 ENHRY, CDR2 SYGVKD. CDR3 sequence: CAISGPSENTEAFF. The CDR3 DNA follows: TGTGCCATCAGCGGACCTTCGGAGAACACTGAAGCTTTCTTT.

CDR3 DNA sequence: TGTGCCAGCAGCTTACGGGAGGGGAACACCGGGGAGCTGTTTTTT. Translating gives CASSLREGNTGELFF. The chain employs TRBV7-8 and TRBJ2-2, with 8 bases matching TRBD2. Looked up from germline, CDR1 is SGHVS and CDR2 is FQNEAQ. This CDR3 has 15 residues. The V and J ends lost 2 bases and 1 base, in that order; junction bases with no gene match: 0. Complete variable domain (other parts from reference TRBV7-8 and TRBJ2-2): GAGVSQSPRYKVAKRGQDVALRCDPISGHVSLFWYQQALGQGPEFLTYFQNEAQLDKSGLPSDRFFAERPEGSVSTLKIQRTQQEDSAVYLCASSLREGNTGELFFGEGSRLTVL.

This chain connects TRBV9 to TRBJ2-7; 14 bases align to TRBD2. The CDR3 extends over 16 amino acids. Germline V gene lookup returns CDR1 SGDLS and CDR2 YYNGEE. The junction had 5 bases not matched to a gene; V was cut back by 0 bases and J by 6 bases. CDR3 in DNA: TGTGCCAGCAGCGTAGGATTAGGACTAGCGGGAGGCGAGCAGTACTTC. Encoded protein: CASSVGLGLAGGEQYF.

The count of this clone is one. The gene calls are TRBV4-3 and TRBJ2-4; a possible D gene is TRBD1 (6 bases). The germline gives CDR1 LGHNA, CDR2 YSLEER. The CDR3 sequence is 14 residues long. V shed 8 bases and J shed 0 bases, with 11 bases lying between them. CDR3 amino acids: CASQGLGAKNIQYF. CDR3 DNA: TGCGCCAGCCAGGGGTTGGGAGCCAAAAACATTCAGTACTTC.

This clone appeared a single time. This chain connects TRBV30 to TRBJ1-2; the D gene is possibly TRBD1 (5 bases). CDR1 is GTSNPN and CDR2 is SVGIG in the germline V gene (reference sequence). The CDR3 spans 11 residues. V shed 3 bases and J shed 8 bases, with 10 bases lying between them. The CDR3 coding sequence is TGTGCCTGGAGGGGAAGGGACGGCTACACCTTC. Encoded protein: CAWRGRDGYTF.

V and J are TRBV6-2 or TRBV6-3 and TRBJ2-7; unclear D gene. The CDR3 spans 13 residues. Per germline, CDR1 MNHEY and CDR2 SVGEGT. V was pared by 0 bases and J by 3 bases, with 6 bases between. CDR3 nucleotide sequence: TGTGCCAGCAGTTACTCGAGCGACTACGAGCAGTACTTC. Residues: CASSYSSDYEQYF.

This clone appeared a few times. The chain carries TRBV6-5 and TRBJ1-5; the D is unclear. V lost 5 bases and J 7 bases, leaving 12 bases between the germline ends. This CDR3 has 13 amino acids. Germline loops: CDR1 MNHEY, CDR2 SVGAGI. This chain's CDR3 is CASSQAGWQPQHF. CDR3 coding DNA: TGTGCCAGCAGTCAGGCGGGTTGGCAGCCCCAGCATTTT.

The V call is TRBV6-5, the J call TRBJ1-3; D unresolved. Deletions cut 5 bases from V and 0 bases from J, with 8 bases between. The CDR3 contains 14 residues. The germline CDR1 and CDR2 sequences are MNHEY and SVGAGI. CDR3 nucleotide sequence: TGTGCCAGCAGTCAGGACTTCTCTGGAAACACCATATATTTT. This encodes CASSQDFSGNTIYF.

The rearrangement uses TRBV7-3 and TRBJ2-1; 14 bases are shared with TRBD2. CDR3 size: 16 residues. The V segment lost 2 bases and the J segment 10 bases; nucleotides outside the gene matches: 7. The germline V gene has CDR1 SGHTA and CDR2 FQGTGA. As DNA, the CDR3 is TGTGCCAGCAGCTTAGAGCCGGGACTAGCGGGAGACGAGCAGTTCTTC. Translation: CASSLEPGLAGDEQFF.

V usage is TRBV18 and J usage is TRBJ1-3, with 7 bases identical to TRBD1. Germline V lookup: CDR1 KGHSH, CDR2 LQKENI. J lost 0 bases, V lost 3 bases, and 8 bases had no gene match. This CDR3 is built from 17 residues. The CDR3 protein is CASSPDRVKHSGNTIYF. The CDR3 DNA reads as TGTGCCAGCTCACCTGACAGGGTGAAGCACTCTGGAAACACCATATATTTT. The whole variable domain, filled in from reference TRBV18 and TRBJ1-3, reads NAGVMQNPRHLVRRRGQEARLRCSPMKGHSHVYWYRQLPEEGLKFMVYLQKENIIDESGMPKERFSAEFPKEGPSILRIQQVVRGDSAAYFCASSPDRVKHSGNTIYFGEGSWLTVV.

This chain links TRBV21-1 with TRBJ2-7. TRBV21-1 is a recognized pseudogene. CDR3 length equals 16 residues. The CDR3 DNA sequence: TGTGCCAGCAGCAAAGTCGCCGGGGGCGATGCCTACGAGCAGTACTTC. The encoded protein is CASSKVAGGDAYEQYF.